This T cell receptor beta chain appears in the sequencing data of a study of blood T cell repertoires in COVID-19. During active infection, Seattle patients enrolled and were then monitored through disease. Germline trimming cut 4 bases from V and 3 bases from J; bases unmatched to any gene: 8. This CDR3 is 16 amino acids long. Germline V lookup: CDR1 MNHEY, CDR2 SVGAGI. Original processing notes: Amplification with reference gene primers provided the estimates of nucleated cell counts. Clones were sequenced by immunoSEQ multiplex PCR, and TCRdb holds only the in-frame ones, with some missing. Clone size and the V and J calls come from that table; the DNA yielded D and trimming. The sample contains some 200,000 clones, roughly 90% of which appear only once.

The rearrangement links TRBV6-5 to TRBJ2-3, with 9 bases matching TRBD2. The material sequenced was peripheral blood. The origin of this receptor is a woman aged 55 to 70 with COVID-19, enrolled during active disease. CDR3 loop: CASSSYSGRATDTQYF. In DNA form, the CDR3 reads TGTGCCAGCAGTTCCTATAGCGGGAGAGCAACAGATACGCAGTATTTT.